This entry lists 13 T cell receptor beta chains sequenced from one sample in a study of neoadjuvant anti-PD-1 for oral cavity cancer. The data were produced by immunoSEQ multiplex PCR, yet TCRdb's version contains in-frame clones alone and is incomplete. The sample includes thousands of clones, approximately 82% of them seen just once. The source was PBMCs, collected before nivolumab (anti-PD-1) treatment. These receptors were obtained from a person between 40 and 85 years old with oral cavity squamous cell carcinoma.

DNA for the CDR3: TGTGCCAGCAGCCACCTGGAAGGGACCTACGAGCAGTACTTC. Its protein product is CASSHLEGTYEQYF. J is TRBJ2-7 and V is TRBV4-2; D is unresolved. Trimming stripped 3 bases from V and 2 bases from J, with 11 bases between. CDR1 LGHNA and CDR2 YNFKEQ come from the germline V gene. The CDR3 spans 14 residues.

The J gene is TRBJ2-5, the V gene TRBV5-4; 10 nucleotides align to TRBD2. The germline gives CDR1 SGHNT, CDR2 YYREEE (reference sequence). Trimming removed 3 bases from V and 4 bases from J; junction bases left unmatched: 3. The CDR3 is made up of 14 amino acids. The CDR3 DNA is TGTGCCAGCAGCTCGGGACTAGCGCGAGAGACCCAGTACTTC. This encodes CASSSGLARETQYF.

The genes are TRBV9 and TRBJ1-2; 7 bases match TRBD1. The J segment lost 7 bases and the V segment lost 2 bases, leaving 14 bases of the junction unmatched. The CDR3 runs 16 residues. Germline-derived CDR1 and CDR2 are SGDLS and YYNGEE. The CDR3 DNA reads TGTGCCAGCAGCGTTCGGGTCGGCGGACAGGAGCTTGGCTACACCTTC. Protein: CASSVRVGGQELGYTF.

This clone was picked up a small number of times. The V and J genes are TRBV19 and TRBJ2-1; 7 bases map to TRBD2. This CDR3 comprises 17 residues. J was trimmed by 0 bases and V by 2 bases; bases with no gene match: 7. From germline, CDR1 is LNHDA and CDR2 SQIVND (reference sequence). DNA of the CDR3: TGTGCCAGTAGTATATCAAGCGGGGCGAGCTCCTACAATGAGCAGTTCTTC. Translated: CASSISSGASSYNEQFF.

This chain joins TRBV5-4 and TRBJ2-5, with TRBD2 identical over 7 bases. The J segment lost 0 bases and the V segment lost 4 bases, leaving 15 bases of the junction unmatched. The CDR3 is made up of 18 amino acids. Per germline, CDR1 SGHNT and CDR2 YYREEE (reference sequence). The CDR3 region has the DNA TGTGCCAGCAGCCCGGGGGGTGGACCGCCTGCGTACCAAGAGACCCAGTACTTC. This gives the protein CASSPGGGPPAYQETQYF.

This clone came up once. The DNA for the CDR3 is TGTGCCAGCAGTGTCGGGACAGGGTCTTACAATGAGCAGTTCTTC. Protein sequence: CASSVGTGSYNEQFF. The chain has TRBV6-1 and TRBJ2-1; 9 bases map to TRBD1. The CDR3 is made up of 15 amino acids. J lost 4 bases, V lost 4 bases, and 5 bases had no gene match. CDR1 MNHNS and CDR2 SASEGT come from the germline V gene.

The chain recombines TRBV14 with TRBJ1-2; no reliable D call. The germline V and J ends were trimmed by 0 bases and 3 bases, with 14 bases remaining between them. CDR3 length: 16 residues. CDR1 and CDR2 from the germline V gene are SGHDN and FVKESK. CDR3 in amino acids: CASSQDGGNGDYGYTF. Written as DNA, the CDR3 is TGTGCCAGCAGCCAAGACGGAGGCAATGGGGACTATGGCTACACCTTC.

CDR3 sequence: CASKEGANSPLHF. DNA for the CDR3: TGTGCCAGCAAGGAGGGGGCGAATTCACCCCTCCACTTT. The chain carries TRBV6-1 and TRBJ1-6, with 7 bases that match TRBD1. The CDR3 runs 13 residues. Germline V CDR1 and CDR2: MNHNS, SASEGT. V lost 7 bases to trimming and J lost 7 bases; unmatched junction nucleotides: 4.

This clone was detected only a few times. V gene TRBV7-8 combines with J gene TRBJ1-5; tentative D call: TRBD1 (6 bases). Per germline, CDR1 SGHVS and CDR2 FQNEAQ. The CDR3 sequence is 16 residues long. V was shortened by 3 bases and J by 4 bases, with 16 bases between the two germline ends. CDR3 DNA sequence: TGTGCCAGCAGCTTTTCCGGGACAATAATAAATCAGCCCCAGCATTTT. Its translation is CASSFSGTIINQPQHF.

V is TRBV7-3 and J is TRBJ1-1, with TRBD1 matching 7 bases. Per germline, CDR1 SGHTA and CDR2 FQGTGA. V was pared by 0 bases and J by 4 bases, with 5 bases of the junction left unmatched. This CDR3 comprises 15 residues. For the CDR3, the DNA is TGTGCCAGCAGCTTAACCCCAGGGGGAACCACTGAAGCTTTCTTT. This codes for CASSLTPGGTTEAFF.

This chain links TRBV4-3 with TRBJ2-3; the D is unclear. The CDR3 sequence is 13 residues long. The V end was cut by 2 bases, the J end by 0 bases, with 3 bases between. The germline gives CDR1 LGHNA, CDR2 YSLEER. The CDR3 bases are TGCGCCAGCAGCCAAACCAGCACAGATACGCAGTATTTT. Protein product: CASSQTSTDTQYF.

This clone came up a few times. The chain links TRBV4-1 to TRBJ2-7; perhaps TRBD1 as D (7 bases). Trimming stripped 1 base from V and 6 bases from J, with 16 bases between. Germline values: CDR1 MGHRA, CDR2 YSYEKL. The CDR3 extends over 15 amino acids. CDR3 protein: CASSQAFSGGTEQYF. DNA of the CDR3: TGCGCCAGCAGCCAAGCCTTTTCAGGGGGGACCGAGCAGTACTTC.

The V gene is TRBV7-2, the J gene TRBJ2-5; 9 bases agree with TRBD2. The CDR3 covers 16 residues. Trimming removed 1 base from V and 7 bases from J; junction bases left unmatched: 10. CDR1 and CDR2 (germline): SGHTA, FQGNSA. CDR3 nucleotide sequence: TGTGCCAGCAGCTTAGATGCGGCTAGCGGGGCCGGGACCCAGTACTTC. Its translation is CASSLDAASGAGTQYF.